These 17 T cell receptor beta chains were sequenced from one sample in a study of blood T cell repertoires in COVID-19. Clones were read by immunoSEQ multiplex PCR, and TCRdb kept only the in-frame ones, dropping some. The sample consists of roughly 300,000 clones, about four fifths of them appearing once. The material sequenced was peripheral blood. Every receptor here comes from a human donor with COVID-19, enrolled during active disease. The donor label of this sample is uncertain.

This clone was detected only a few times. The gene calls are TRBV28 and TRBJ2-7; 8 positions agree with TRBD1. Per the germline V gene, CDR1 is MDHEN and CDR2 is SYDVKM. This CDR3 contains 14 residues. Losses at the gene ends were 2 bases for V and 12 bases for J; bases not matched to a gene: 12. The CDR3 loop reads CASSLQAGGVSGYF. In DNA, the CDR3 is TGTGCCAGCAGTTTACAGGCAGGGGGCGTTTCGGGGTACTTC.

J is TRBJ1-5 and V is TRBV9, with a weak D call TRBD1 (6 bases). Germline loops: CDR1 SGDLS, CDR2 YYNGEE. V shed 6 bases and J shed 4 bases, with 17 bases lying between them. This CDR3 has 15 residues. CDR3 in amino acids: CASTRTGQPNQPQHF. CDR3 DNA sequence: TGTGCCAGCACCCGTACCGGACAGCCGAATCAGCCCCAGCATTTT.

The rearrangement links TRBV6-2 or TRBV6-3 to TRBJ1-5; D unresolved. CDR3 length: 18 amino acids. The germline CDR1 and CDR2 sequences are MNHEY and SVGEGT. Trimming left V 0 bases short and J 5 bases short, with 20 bases between. The CDR3 nucleotides are TGTGCCAGCAGTTACTCGATCGGAAACTCTGGAGGTCATCAGCCCCAGCATTTT. Its protein product is CASSYSIGNSGGHQPQHF.

Turning to this clone: This CDR3 is also generated by other DNA sequences in the sample. V and J are TRBV18 and TRBJ2-7, with TRBD1 as a possible D gene (6 bases). V lost 3 bases and J 2 bases, leaving 8 bases between the germline ends. CDR3 length equals 13 residues. The germline V gene has CDR1 KGHSH and CDR2 LQKENI. The DNA of the CDR3 is TGTGCCAGCTCACCTGGACAGACCTACGAGCAGTACTTC. Amino acids: CASSPGQTYEQYF.

The CDR3 region has the DNA TGTGCCAGCAGCTTAGCGGGAGGACGCTACAATGAGCAGTTCTTC. Its protein product is CASSLAGGRYNEQFF. The J gene is TRBJ2-1, the V gene TRBV28; 10 bases fit TRBD2. Germline CDR1 reads MDHEN; CDR2 reads SYDVKM. This CDR3 comprises 15 residues. Germline trimming cut 6 bases from V and 3 bases from J; bases unmatched to any gene: 5.

The chain joins TRBV7-3 to TRBJ2-7; D is unresolved. The CDR3 contains 14 residues. Germline-derived CDR1 and CDR2 are SGHTA and FQGTGA. V was pared by 5 bases and J by 0 bases, with 11 bases between. DNA for the CDR3: TGTGCCAGCAGCCCCCAACCGAGCTCCTACGAGCAGTACTTC. This sequence encodes CASSPQPSSYEQYF.

This sequence joins TRBV5-6 and TRBJ1-1; weak D call: TRBD1 (5 bases). With 4 bases removed from V and 1 base from J, the gap between germline ends came to 14 bases. Germline values: CDR1 SGHDT, CDR2 YYEEEE. The CDR3 totals 15 residues. The CDR3 region has the DNA TGTGCCAGCAGCCCCAAAGTCGGGGGGAACACTGAAGCTTTCTTT. Translating gives CASSPKVGGNTEAFF.

The rearrangement joins TRBV28 to TRBJ1-5; D is undetermined. This CDR3 comprises 13 residues. Germline loops: CDR1 MDHEN, CDR2 SYDVKM. Between the trimmed V and J ends, which lost 3 bases and 3 bases, there was a span of 6 bases. The CDR3 DNA reads as TGTGCCAGCAGTTTGGGCACCAATCAGCCCCAGCATTTT. Protein: CASSLGTNQPQHF.

The chain links TRBV28 to TRBJ1-2; possible D gene TRBD1, 5 bases. The ends were cut back, 3 bases at V and 0 bases at J, with 11 bases in the middle. CDR3 length equals 15 residues. CDR1 is MDHEN, CDR2 SYDVKM, per germline. The CDR3 DNA sequence: TGTGCCAGCAGTTTTACAGGATTAGCTAACTATGGCTACACCTTC. Protein product: CASSFTGLANYGYTF.

Regarding this clone: Other DNA sequences from this sample encode an identical CDR3 as well. The rearrangement joins TRBV29-1 to TRBJ1-4; TRBD1 might be the D (6 bases). Germline values: CDR1 SQVTM, CDR2 ANQGSEA. V shed 5 bases and J shed 6 bases, with 10 bases lying between them. CDR3 length: 12 residues. CDR3 in amino acids: CSVRGAHEKLFF. The DNA of the CDR3 is TGCAGCGTTCGGGGGGCTCATGAAAAACTGTTTTTT.

In this sample, this clone turned up a few times. The chain has TRBV28 and TRBJ1-1; D is possibly TRBD1 (5 bases). V was trimmed by 3 bases and J by 4 bases, leaving 12 bases between them. Germline V CDR1 and CDR2: MDHEN, SYDVKM. The CDR3 is made up of 14 amino acids. The DNA for the CDR3 is TGTGCCAGCAGTTTCGGGGGATCGACCACTGAAGCTTTCTTT. Protein sequence: CASSFGGSTTEAFF.

V gene TRBV28 combines with J gene TRBJ1-5, with D possibly matching TRBD1 (6 bases). V shed 4 bases and J shed 5 bases, with 18 bases lying between them. This CDR3 contains 16 residues. Germline CDR1 MDHEN, CDR2 SYDVKM. The CDR3 spells CASSSVRGGMDQPQHF. The CDR3 DNA reads TGTGCCAGCAGTTCCGTGAGGGGGGGCATGGATCAGCCCCAGCATTTT.

This clone was seen a few times. The chain recombines TRBV7-3 with TRBJ1-3; weak D call: TRBD1 (6 bases). The germline V gene has CDR1 SGHTA and CDR2 FQGTGA. Trimming pared 0 bases from V and 7 bases from J, leaving 7 bases between. This CDR3 is 13 amino acids long. CDR3 sequence (DNA): TGTGCCAGCAGCTTAACCCAGGGGAACACCATATATTTT. It encodes CASSLTQGNTIYF.

The V gene is TRBV6-5, the J gene TRBJ1-2, with 8 bases lining up with TRBD1. The CDR3 totals 15 residues. V dropped 6 bases and J dropped 7; count of bases not matched to a gene: 13. The germline CDR1 and CDR2 sequences are MNHEY and SVGAGI. This CDR3 is CASRSQGARVGGYTF. The CDR3 DNA sequence: TGTGCCAGCAGGTCCCAGGGGGCGCGGGTAGGTGGCTACACCTTC.

The chain has TRBV19 and TRBJ2-1; D is perhaps TRBD1 (5 bases). The V gene's germline CDR1 is LNHDA and CDR2 SQIVND (reference sequence). With 1 base removed from V and 4 bases from J, the gap between germline ends came to 11 bases. This CDR3 region has 15 residues. The CDR3 is CASSIVGAVYNEQFF. CDR3 DNA sequence: TGTGCCAGTAGTATAGTTGGGGCCGTTTACAATGAGCAGTTCTTC.

The chain combines TRBV7-9 with TRBJ1-4; 7 bases agree with TRBD1. Germline values: CDR1 SEHNR, CDR2 FQNEAQ (reference sequence). Trimming removed 8 bases from V and 5 bases from J; junction bases left unmatched: 8. This CDR3 comprises 14 residues. The CDR3 here is CASRPDRENEKLFF. The CDR3 DNA reads as TGTGCCAGCCGACCCGACAGGGAGAATGAAAAACTGTTTTTT.

This CDR3 is CASSLNLQGSGELFF. Here the CDR3 DNA reads TGTGCCAGCAGCTTGAACCTCCAGGGGTCCGGGGAGCTGTTTTTT. The genes are TRBV7-9 and TRBJ2-2, with a possible D match to TRBD1 (6 bases). The CDR3 is 15 residues long. V lost 3 bases, J lost 6 bases, and 14 bases lay in between. The germline gives CDR1 SEHNR, CDR2 FQNEAQ (reference sequence).